Following are 4 T cell receptor beta chains from one sample sequenced in a study of shared clonotypes between healthy human individuals. Libraries were prepared by immunoSEQ multiplex PCR; TCRdb keeps only in-frame clonotypes and omits some of them. In the table there are about 1.5 million clones, nearly 99% of which are singletons. Sequenced: naive CD4+ T cells sorted from blood. Subset indicated: CD45RA+ positively selected. The receptors derive from a young man in good health.

The chain uses TRBV21-1 and TRBJ1-1; the table calls TRBD1, which could not be checked here. TRBV21-1 is a pseudogene segment. The CDR3 spans 15 residues. The CDR3 here is CASSTLTGGGTEAFF. The CDR3 nucleotides are TGTGCCAGCAGCACCTTGACAGGGGGCGGCACTGAAGCTTTCTTT.

In this sample, this clone turned up once. The rearrangement joins TRBV2 to TRBJ1-1, with D hard to call. With 7 bases removed from V and 1 base from J, the gap between germline ends came to 4 bases. CDR3 length: 11 residues. Germline V CDR1 and CDR2: SNHLY, FYNNEI. This CDR3 is CASTANTEAFF. The CDR3 nucleotides read TGTGCCAGCACCGCGAACACTGAAGCTTTCTTT.

Comment on this clone: Other DNA sequences in the sample encode the same CDR3. The CDR3: CASSIAPGYEQYF. The CDR3 nucleotides read TGTGCCAGTAGTATAGCACCAGGTTACGAGCAGTACTTC. The rearrangement joins TRBV19 to TRBJ2-7; D unresolved. Germline CDR1 is LNHDA and CDR2 is SQIVND (reference sequence). This CDR3 region has 13 residues. V was cut by 1 base and J by 4 bases, with 8 bases left in between.

The chain is built from TRBV6-5 and TRBJ1-1; 8 bases match TRBD1. Germline lookup yields CDR1 MNHEY and CDR2 SVGAGI. The CDR3 consists of 15 residues. With V trimmed by 4 bases and J by 4 bases, 8 bases remained unmatched. The CDR3 is CASSFGQGAITEAFF. As DNA, the CDR3 is TGTGCCAGCAGTTTCGGCCAGGGGGCGATCACTGAAGCTTTCTTT.